This TCR beta chain was identified during a study of early T cells in non-severe SARS-CoV-2 infection. The study, taken as a whole, reports: The VDJdb matching leaned toward anti-spike CD8 responses and overlooked private and CD4 specificities.

Germline CDR1 and CDR2: SGHVS and FQNEAQ. The CDR3 has 16 residues. Trimming cost V 0 bases and J 2 bases; bases outside gene matches: 4. There are many counts of this clonotype. Its antigen is unknown. The TCR library protocol attached unique molecular identifiers to the individual cDNA molecules. From the 5' RACE reads, TCRdb called clonotypes with MiXCR, one entry per CDR3 protein. The sample consists of tens of thousands of distinct CDR3 sequences, about an eighth of them appearing once. The sequenced material came from whole blood. This chain uses TRBV7-8 with TRBJ2-7, with 10 nucleotides matching TRBD2. This sequence was found in an adult who was a healthcare worker with PCR-confirmed SARS-CoV-2 infection or an uninfected control (not recorded which). The CDR3 DNA is TGTGCCAGCAGCTTAGCGGCTAGCGGGGGCCCCTACGAGCAGTACTTC. This sequence encodes CASSLAASGGPYEQYF.